The clone carrying this T cell receptor beta chain was seen only a few times. This record belongs to a study of T cell repertoires in cytomegalovirus infection. TCRdb fed the reads into MiXCR, producing one record per CDR3 protein. The data hold roughly 500,000 distinct CDR3 sequences, with approximately 10% observed a single time. The sequence derives from a human donor in good health (CMV status not recorded). Some clones in this sample may be carry-over from other donors' samples. The material sequenced was PBMCs.

CDR3 residues: CAIRPSTGEQFF. DNA for the CDR3: TGTGCCATCAGACCTAGCACGGGTGAGCAGTTCTTC. This sequence joins TRBV10-3 and TRBJ2-1, with D possibly being TRBD2 (5 bases). The CDR3 is made up of 12 amino acids. V was shortened by 6 bases and J by 9 bases, with 12 bases between the two germline ends. The V gene's germline CDR1 is ENHRY and CDR2 SYGVKD.